Sequencing of this T cell receptor beta chain was carried out in a study of OX40 agonist ivuxolimab in advanced cancers. The study's findings and limits: Clonal expansion was among the lowest in partial responders at 0.1-3.0 mg/kg, especially CD8+. At doses 0.1 to 3.0 mg/kg, CD4+ and CD8+ clones expanded.

Sequencing used immunoSEQ multiplex PCR; TCRdb keeps in-frame clones, though not all of them. The data hold roughly 50,000 clones, with 70% to 90% observed a single time. This clone was seen more than once but under ten times. Its target is unknown. Germline V gives CDR1 LNHDA, CDR2 SQIVND (reference sequence). The CDR3 has 14 residues. With 6 bases removed from V and 5 bases from J, the gap between germline ends came to 16 bases. The chain joins TRBV19 to TRBJ1-1; TRBD1 is a possible D gene (5 bases). This TCR came from an adult with an advanced solid tumor such as melanoma, head and neck, liver or kidney cancer. Source: CD4+ or CD8+ T cells sorted from blood, taken in a trial of the OX40 agonist ivuxolimab. The CDR3 DNA reads TGTGCCAGTAGCGCCGGGACCTGGTGGACTGAAGCTTTCTTT. Its protein is CASSAGTWWTEAFF.